Listed below are T cell receptor beta chains from one sample, sequenced in a study of T cells in Graves' hyperthyroidism and ophthalmopathy. In TCRdb, the multiplex PCR reads were re-called with MiXCR into one record per CDR3 protein. The repertoire holds under 550,000 distinct CDR3 sequences, with around 20% as singletons. The sequenced sample was blood. The source of these receptors is a man between 35 and 55 years old with Graves' ophthalmopathy. The conserved cysteine and the conserved F or W are not part of the CDR3 here. Rows may omit the clone size; those that give it use once, few, many or a size class.

V	J	size	CDR3
TRBV5-1	TRBJ1-4	.	ASSPLGPATNEKLF
TRBV4-1	TRBJ2-4	.	ASSLQGVAKNIQY
TRBV11-2	TRBJ1-2	many	ASSLPGQGAQIYGYT
TRBV11-2	TRBJ1-2	few	ASSFRRRARDYGYT
TRBV12-3/TRBV12-4	TRBJ1-6	.	ASSARQGLSSPLH
TRBV30	TRBJ1-1	many	AWSTLTGVTEAF
TRBV7-2	TRBJ1-1	many	ASSLVGGASTEAF
TRBV7-9	TRBJ2-2	few	AGSSGLAGYTGELF
TRBV18	TRBJ1-1	few	ASSSVGDTEAF
TRBV28	TRBJ1-6	.	ASTPRIFNSPLH
TRBV20-1	TRBJ1-1	few	SATVNTEAF
TRBV9	TRBJ2-3	few	ASSARQGNTDTQY
TRBV6-1	TRBJ1-4	.	ASSVVTQYEKLF
TRBV7-6	TRBJ1-4	many	ASSPGTGNSEKLF
TRBV7-9	TRBJ2-2	.	ASSSILESGELF
TRBV7-9	TRBJ1-1	few	ASSLSDVLNTEAF
TRBV4-3	TRBJ1-2	few	ASSPGGAVDNYGYT
TRBV6-2/TRBV6-3	TRBJ2-5	many	ASSSPHVGRETQY
TRBV12-3/TRBV12-4	TRBJ1-1	few	ASTRQGAEAF
TRBV27	TRBJ2-3	many	ASSFIPADTQY
TRBV6-2/TRBV6-3	TRBJ1-2	.	ASSPASGHMPGYT
TRBV4-1	TRBJ2-1	many	ASSQEARYNEQF
TRBV6-2/TRBV6-3	TRBJ1-1	many	ASGKPDSASEAF
TRBV20-1	TRBJ2-7	few	SGEPGSRYEQY
TRBV20-1	TRBJ1-1	few	SARGAGGSRDTEAF
TRBV12-3/TRBV12-4	TRBJ1-4	few	ASSNHRATNEKLF
TRBV7-3	TRBJ2-7	few	ASSRAGQDYEQY
TRBV7-9	TRBJ2-7	few	ASREWHSYEQY
TRBV12-3/TRBV12-4	TRBJ2-5	.	ASSFPSGGDETQY
TRBV27	TRBJ1-5	.	ATSDMTGSNQPQH
TRBV20-1	TRBJ2-1	many	SATGLAGLYEQF
TRBV15	TRBJ1-2	few	ATSRFQGTFGYT
TRBV12-3/TRBV12-4	TRBJ1-2	.	ASSLAGGLSSGFYGYT
TRBV6-1	TRBJ1-2	many	ASSPTQGGYGYT
TRBV20-1	TRBJ2-3	.	SAGAGGPADTQY
TRBV7-2	TRBJ2-7	many	ASSLDWRTYEQY
TRBV30	TRBJ1-2	few	AWSVGAQGAGYGYT
TRBV7-2	TRBJ2-2	few	ASSRQGTGTGELF
TRBV5-4	TRBJ1-4	once	ASSPPGYDEKLF
TRBV11-2	TRBJ2-1	many	ASRLRAGGREQF
TRBV29-1	TRBJ2-7	.	SVRLAGLYEQY
TRBV9	TRBJ1-2	many	ASSLLIQGGYGYT
TRBV7-6	TRBJ1-5	many	ASSPRPGGDSNQPQH
TRBV20-1	TRBJ2-1	.	SARKRGAPYNEQF
TRBV6-1	TRBJ1-6	.	ASSIQSSYNSPLH
TRBV12-3/TRBV12-4	TRBJ1-1	few	ASSYTEGTEAF
TRBV12-3/TRBV12-4	TRBJ1-5	.	ASSLLGGHQPQH
TRBV7-9	TRBJ2-7	.	ASSQGREQY
TRBV9	TRBJ2-1	few	ASSEGGGSYNEQF
TRBV28	TRBJ1-1	few	ASSLPTAPLKAF
TRBV15	TRBJ2-7	.	ATSRDRLAGAYEQY
TRBV5-1	TRBJ2-4	many	ASSLAGKNIQY
TRBV5-1	TRBJ2-7	many	ASSLGREQVYEQY
TRBV5-1	TRBJ2-7	many	ASSPPGGWEQY
TRBV4-1	TRBJ2-3	.	ASSWTSVSTDTQY